This TCR beta chain derives from a study of beta chain features in type 1 diabetes. Study background: Roughly 110,000,000 sorted cells were examined across all samples.

Per germline, CDR1 LNHDA and CDR2 SQIVND (reference sequence). The V and J ends lost 6 bases and 5 bases respectively, with 13 bases between them. This CDR3 has 13 residues. Overall study results and limits: The naive, central memory and Treg TCRB repertoires looked more alike in patients than they did in healthy donors. High-TCR-expressing cells could be over-represented by cDNA sequencing. Junctions at VDJ sites from type 1 diabetes patients had fewer insertions and more deletions. A moderate, significant TCRB CDR3 shortening appeared in type 1 diabetes across four CD4+ subsets.

Investigators reverse transcribed all isolated RNA, so they sequenced expressed TCRB transcripts. The data were produced by immunoSEQ multiplex PCR, yet TCRdb's version contains in-frame clones alone and is incomplete. The repertoire consists of 300,000 to 350,000 clones, with roughly 8.8% occurring once and the leading ten covering around 1%. This clone has more than one count but fewer than ten. Its antigen is not known. The V call is TRBV19, the J call TRBJ1-1; perhaps TRBD1 as D (5 bases). The TCR comes from a man aged 25-40 years with type 1 diabetes. The sample taken for sequencing was central memory CD4+ T cells from blood. CDR3 bases: TGTGCCAGTAGAACAGGCGGTGGGACTGAAGCTTTCTTT. Its translation: CASRTGGGTEAFF.